Presented here are 29 T cell receptor beta chains from one specimen sequenced in a study of identical twins. TCRdb itself ran the 5' RACE reads through MiXCR, one entry per CDR3 protein. Of 240,000 or so distinct CDR3 sequences in the sample, roughly a tenth were seen once. Sequencing was performed on memory T cells sorted from blood. The receptor source for this set is a middle-aged man in good health.

This clonotype occurred many times. This chain links TRBV2 with TRBJ1-2; unclear D gene. The CDR3 consists of 11 residues. V was pared by 5 bases and J by 8 bases, with 9 bases between. Germline-derived CDR1 and CDR2 are SNHLY and FYNNEI. CDR3 in amino acids: CASSWRGGYTF. CDR3 DNA sequence: TGTGCCAGCAGTTGGAGAGGCGGCTACACCTTC.

This rearrangement joins TRBV19 to TRBJ2-2; 9 bases line up with TRBD2. Germline V CDR1 and CDR2: LNHDA, SQIVND (reference sequence). This CDR3 has 19 amino acids. Unmatched junction bases numbered 14, after V lost 6 bases and J lost 0 bases. CDR3 in DNA: TGTGCCAGTAGCCGTATGGGGCTAGCGGGGATCGCGAACACCGGGGAGCTGTTTTTT. Encoded protein: CASSRMGLAGIANTGELFF.

This clonotype was observed at least ten times. This chain uses TRBV12-3 or TRBV12-4 with TRBJ2-2; D uncertain. V dropped 3 bases and J dropped 1 base, with 3 bases sitting between them. The CDR3 is 13 amino acids. CDR3 coding DNA: TGTGCCAGCAGTTTTAGGAACACCGGGGAGCTGTTTTTT. Its protein product is CASSFRNTGELFF.

This clonotype came up a few times. This chain links TRBV7-9 with TRBJ2-1; no firm D call. V was clipped by 6 bases and J by 0 bases, with 3 bases between them. Per germline, CDR1 SEHNR and CDR2 FQNEAQ (reference sequence). The CDR3 is 12 amino acids. The CDR3 loop reads CASSDSYNEQFF. CDR3 in DNA: TGTGCCAGCAGTGACTCCTACAATGAGCAGTTCTTC.

This clonotype was seen a few times. CDR3 nucleotides: TGTGCCAGCAGCCAACCCTCGAACATAGAGACCCAGTACTTC. Encoded protein: CASSQPSNIETQYF. J is TRBJ2-5 and V is TRBV3-1; D gene ambiguous. CDR1 is LGHDT, CDR2 YNNKEL, per germline (reference sequence). The length of the CDR3 is 14 residues. The V end was cut by 2 bases, the J end by 4 bases, with 11 bases between.

This clonotype was observed a handful of times. This chain uses TRBV18 with TRBJ2-4; D unclear. This CDR3 comprises 16 residues. V shed 3 bases and J shed 0 bases, with 12 bases lying between them. Germline-derived CDR1 and CDR2 are KGHSH and LQKENI. The DNA for the CDR3 is TGTGCCAGCTCACCGTACAGTACCCTAGCCAAAAACATTCAGTACTTC. Amino acid sequence: CASSPYSTLAKNIQYF.

This clonotype was recorded at least ten times. The chain combines TRBV4-1 with TRBJ2-2, with 10 bases identical to TRBD1. CDR1 is MGHRA and CDR2 is YSYEKL in the germline V gene. The CDR3 covers 17 residues. Losses at the gene ends were 2 bases for V and 7 bases for J; bases not matched to a gene: 10. The CDR3 spells CASSQLLRGQGFGELFF. The CDR3 nucleotides read TGCGCCAGCAGCCAACTATTGAGGGGACAGGGGTTCGGGGAGCTGTTTTTT.

This clonotype was recorded a few times. This rearrangement joins TRBV5-1 to TRBJ2-7, with TRBD1 as a possible D gene (5 bases). The CDR3 contains 14 residues. The germline V gene has CDR1 SGHRS and CDR2 YFSETQ. V lost 3 bases and J lost 2, with 12 bases in between. DNA of the CDR3: TGCGCCAGCAGCTGGGCTCTAGGGGCCTACGAGCAGTACTTC. It encodes CASSWALGAYEQYF.

This clonotype was recorded many times. The chain joins TRBV5-1 to TRBJ2-3; D unresolved. CDR1 and CDR2 from the germline V gene are SGHRS and YFSETQ. Trimming stripped 0 bases from V and 11 bases from J, with 16 bases between. The CDR3 totals 14 residues. This chain's CDR3 is CASSLGNALPRQYF. CDR3 sequence (DNA): TGCGCCAGCAGCTTGGGAAACGCTTTACCGAGGCAGTATTTT.

This clonotype appeared a few times. The chain links TRBV6-1 to TRBJ2-6, with 12 bases that match TRBD2. The CDR3 has 18 amino acids. V shed 3 bases, J shed 5 bases, and the junction held 8 bases outside the gene matches. The germline V gene has CDR1 MNHNS and CDR2 SASEGT. DNA for the CDR3: TGTGCCAGCAGTGATCCCGGGACTAGCGGGCCCTGGGCCAACGTCCTGACTTTC. Its translation: CASSDPGTSGPWANVLTF.

This clonotype was found many times. This chain uses TRBV21-1 with TRBJ2-7; whether TRBD1, the table's D call, matches the DNA was not checked. TRBV21-1 has pseudogene status. The CDR3 length is 16 residues. The CDR3, as DNA: TGTGCCAGCAGCTACAGGGGTTCTAGCGACACCTACGAGCAGTACTTC. It yields the protein CASSYRGSSDTYEQYF.

This clonotype was seen at least ten times. The rearrangement links TRBV5-1 to TRBJ1-2; D unresolved. With 1 base removed from V and 2 bases from J, the gap between germline ends came to 9 bases. Per the germline V gene, CDR1 is SGHRS and CDR2 is YFSETQ. The CDR3 is 14 residues long. The CDR3 protein is CASSLRVGNYGYTF. The CDR3 DNA is TGCGCCAGCAGCTTGCGGGTAGGCAACTATGGCTACACCTTC. The full variable domain, its missing parts supplied by reference TRBV5-1 and TRBJ1-2, is KAGVTQTPRYLIKTRGQQVTLSCSPISGHRSVSWYQQTPGQGLQFLFEYFSETQRNKGNFPGRFSGRQFSNSRSEMNVSTLELGDSALYLCASSLRVGNYGYTFGSGTRLTVV.

This clonotype came up many times. V and J are TRBV6-1 and TRBJ2-3; D is undetermined. This CDR3 is 13 amino acids long. The germline V gene has CDR1 MNHNS and CDR2 SASEGT. Between the trimmed V and J ends, which lost 7 bases and 3 bases, there was a span of 11 bases. CDR3 loop: CASTPPGTDTQYF. The CDR3 DNA reads TGTGCCAGCACCCCTCCGGGTACAGATACGCAGTATTTT.

This sequence joins TRBV12-3 or TRBV12-4 and TRBJ2-1, with 8 positions matching TRBD1. The CDR3 covers 15 residues. V shed 4 bases and J 2 bases; nucleotides not matched to a gene: 4. The CDR3, as DNA: TGTGCCAGCAGTTATACAGGGGGAACCTACAATGAGCAGTTCTTC. Encoded protein: CASSYTGGTYNEQFF.

V usage is TRBV7-2 and J usage is TRBJ2-1; D tentatively fits TRBD1 or TRBD2 (5 bases each). Trimming removed 1 base from V and 2 bases from J, with 12 bases in between. Germline lookup yields CDR1 SGHTA and CDR2 FQGNSA. This CDR3 region has 16 residues. The CDR3 DNA is TGTGCCAGCAGCTTAGTAGGCCGGGGCGCCTACAATGAGCAGTTCTTC. This translates into CASSLVGRGAYNEQFF.

The sample holds many counts of this clonotype. The V call is TRBV20-1, the J call TRBJ1-1, with D possibly matching TRBD1 (5 bases). The CDR3 totals 12 residues. V lost 3 bases and J lost 10, with 15 bases in between. Germline assignment: CDR1 DFQATT and CDR2 SNEGSKA (reference sequence). The CDR3: CSASDRGERAFF. The CDR3 DNA reads as TGCAGTGCTAGTGATCGGGGCGAGAGAGCTTTCTTT.

This clonotype was counted many times. This chain connects TRBV5-1 to TRBJ2-1; D tentatively reads TRBD1 or TRBD2 (5 bases each). CDR3 size: 15 residues. The germline V gene has CDR1 SGHRS and CDR2 YFSETQ. V gave up 2 bases and J gave up 8 bases, with 17 bases separating them. The CDR3 region is CASSFLGPHADEQFF. Written as DNA, the CDR3 is TGCGCCAGCAGCTTCCTGGGACCACACGCGGATGAGCAGTTCTTC.

This clonotype was observed a few times. The V and J genes are TRBV7-8 and TRBJ2-5; tentatively, D is TRBD1 or TRBD2 (6 bases each). Per germline, CDR1 SGHVS and CDR2 FQNEAQ. Trimming took 1 base from V and 5 from J, leaving 17 bases between them. The CDR3 sequence is 16 residues long. This chain's CDR3 is CASSLGEGGRRETQYF. As DNA, the CDR3 is TGTGCCAGCAGCTTAGGGGAAGGGGGGAGGAGGGAGACCCAGTACTTC.

V is TRBV4-2 and J is TRBJ2-7, with D perhaps assigned TRBD1 or TRBD2 (5 bases each). V was trimmed by 4 bases and J by 2 bases, leaving 21 bases between them. Per germline, CDR1 LGHNA and CDR2 YNFKEQ. This CDR3 has 17 amino acids. CDR3 coding DNA: TGTGCCAGCAGCCGAGCCGGGACGGGGTTCGAGGCCTACGAGCAGTACTTC. Protein product: CASSRAGTGFEAYEQYF.

This clonotype appeared a single time. One end of the junction varies from germline; a read error may be responsible. The chain combines TRBV3-1 with TRBJ1-2; D not resolved. The V gene's germline CDR1 is LGHDT and CDR2 YNNKEL (reference sequence). The CDR3 covers 13 residues. CDR3 protein: CAGSQDIAYGYSF. CDR3 DNA sequence: TGTGCCGGCAGCCAAGATATAGCCTATGGCTACTCCTTC.

The sample holds many counts of this clonotype. The chain uses TRBV4-3 and TRBJ2-5, with 7 bases matching TRBD1. Germline values: CDR1 LGHNA, CDR2 YSLEER. The CDR3 consists of 15 residues. V trimming: 0 bases; J trimming: 4 bases; junction bases outside the gene matches: 5. The CDR3 protein is CASSQEDRALETQYF. The CDR3 DNA reads TGCGCCAGCAGCCAAGAAGACAGGGCATTAGAGACCCAGTACTTC.

V usage is TRBV11-2 and J usage is TRBJ2-2; D gene uncertain. The V gene lost 6 bases and the J gene lost 4 bases, with 12 bases spanning the gap. Germline V CDR1 and CDR2: SGHAT, FQNNGV. The CDR3 consists of 14 residues. The CDR3 loop reads CASRFGRLTGELFF. Here the CDR3 DNA reads TGTGCCAGCAGATTCGGCAGACTCACCGGGGAGCTGTTTTTT.

This clonotype showed up just a few times. A much larger clone differs by one base, so this may be a read error. The chain combines TRBV12-3 or TRBV12-4 with TRBJ1-6; D uncertain. There are 13 residues in the CDR3. CDR3 sequence: CASSLSVGSPLLF. CDR3 DNA sequence: TGTGCCAGCAGTTTATCAGTGGGTTCACCCCTCCTCTTT.

Ten or more counts support this clonotype. The genes are TRBV9 and TRBJ2-5; D unresolved. Germline V gives CDR1 SGDLS, CDR2 YYNGEE. V lost 1 base and J 0 bases, leaving 1 base between the germline ends. The CDR3 is 12 residues long. CDR3 region: CASSVNQETQYF. Written as DNA, the CDR3 is TGTGCCAGCAGCGTAAACCAAGAGACCCAGTACTTC.

V is TRBV6-2 or TRBV6-3 and J is TRBJ2-3; TRBD2 aligns across 9 bases. V dropped 4 bases and J dropped 2; count of bases not matched to a gene: 4. This CDR3 region has 15 residues. CDR1 is MNHEY and CDR2 is SVGEGT in the germline V gene. CDR3 protein: CASSFSGRSTDTQYF. The CDR3 region has the DNA TGTGCCAGCAGTTTCAGCGGGAGGTCCACAGATACGCAGTATTTT.

The chain recombines TRBV5-1 with TRBJ2-3, with D perhaps TRBD1 (8 bases). The CDR3 extends over 16 amino acids. CDR1 and CDR2 from the germline V gene are SGHRS and YFSETQ. With 1 base removed from V and 4 bases from J, the gap between germline ends came to 16 bases. The CDR3 sequence: CASSLSTGGAADTQYF. Written as DNA, the CDR3 is TGCGCCAGCAGCTTGTCTACAGGGGGGGCGGCAGATACGCAGTATTTT.

This clonotype showed up many times. V and J are TRBV4-2 and TRBJ2-5; no firm D call. V was cut by 0 bases and J by 5 bases, with 19 bases left in between. The CDR3 sequence is 17 residues long. Germline-derived CDR1 and CDR2 are LGHNA and YNFKEQ. CDR3 in amino acids: CASSQDAPSNKRETQYF. CDR3 in DNA: TGTGCCAGCAGCCAAGATGCCCCCTCCAACAAACGGGAGACCCAGTACTTC.

This clonotype showed up just a few times. J is TRBJ1-4 and V is TRBV20-1, with TRBD1 matching 9 bases. V dropped 3 bases and J dropped 8; count of bases not matched to a gene: 7. The CDR3 extends over 14 amino acids. CDR1 is DFQATT and CDR2 is SNEGSKA in the germline V gene (reference sequence). The CDR3 DNA follows: TGCAGTGCTAGTCAGACAGGGGGAAGGGAAAAACTGTTTTTT. Its protein is CSASQTGGREKLFF.

In its sample, this clonotype was seen many times. The chain uses TRBV12-3 or TRBV12-4 and TRBJ2-7; D tentatively reads TRBD1 or TRBD2 (5 bases each). CDR3 length: 12 residues. The ends were cut back, 7 bases at V and 5 bases at J, with 12 bases in the middle. The CDR3 loop reads CASTRGTHEQYF. DNA of the CDR3: TGTGCCAGCACCCGGGGCACCCACGAGCAGTACTTC.